The present entry profiles one TCR beta chain with its context. The antigen is not known. This record comes from a study of early T cells in non-severe SARS-CoV-2 infection. Study details: Sequencing was performed on bulk RNA from unsorted whole blood, leaving chains unpaired. Study observations and caveats: Using VDJdb, the matching emphasized anti-spike CD8 responses while missing private and CD4 specificities.

Germline-derived CDR1 and CDR2 are SEHNR and FQNEAQ (reference sequence). The CDR3 has 12 residues. V lost 10 bases and J lost 1, with 8 bases in between. Molecules of cDNA were individually given unique molecular identifiers that were attached to them. TCRdb re-analysed the 5' RACE reads in MiXCR, keeping a single row per CDR3 protein. The sample records about 58,000 distinct CDR3 sequences, roughly 12% being singletons. The TCR comes from an adult who was a healthcare worker with PCR-confirmed SARS-CoV-2 infection or an uninfected control (not recorded which). J is TRBJ1-5 and V is TRBV7-9; unclear D gene. Sequenced material: whole blood. The CDR3 DNA follows: TGTGCCACCGTCTGGAGCAATCAGCCCCAGCATTTT. Residues: CATVWSNQPQHF.